This TCR beta chain was found in a study of CD8+CD57+ T cells in acquired aplastic anemia. Background on the study: Sorted CD4+ and CD8+ cells gave a mean 3.2 ug DNA, range roughly 0.18 to 30 ug.

Study results and limitations: Patients and controls shared nearly 30 CD8+ CDR3 sequences, highly expressed in patients.

An expansion of CD8+CD57+ cells by flow cytometry had been shown in patients chosen for sequencing. None of the patients had been given any therapy when their blood was sampled. This clonotype has ten or more counts. Its matching antigen is unknown. Germline CDR1 LGHNA, CDR2 YNFKEQ. With 0 bases removed from V and 8 bases from J, the gap between germline ends came to 16 bases. This CDR3 has 15 amino acids. The TCR beta profiling, which covered VDJ combination and CDR3 sequence, was carried out using genomic DNA as the template. TCRdb independently ran MiXCR on the reads; one entry per CDR3 protein. The sample consists of approximately 170,000 distinct CDR3 sequences, more than 45% of them appearing once.

The sequenced sample was sorted CD4+, CD8+, or CD8+CD57+ T cells (not recorded which) from PBMCs. The sequence was obtained from a human donor with aplastic anemia. J is TRBJ1-2 and V is TRBV4-2; D possibly corresponds to TRBD1 (6 bases). CDR3 loop: CASSQDLGRGRGYTF. The CDR3 bases are TGTGCCAGCAGCCAAGATCTAGGCAGGGGTAGGGGCTACACCTTC.